This T cell receptor beta chain originates from a study of T cell responses to AZD1222 COVID-19 vaccine. Study findings and constraints: Spike-specific TCR repertoires showed rising breadth and depth after two AZD1222 doses. Clonal diversity was possibly underestimated, and the donors were mostly white British, with more females.

The protocol was immunoSEQ multiplex PCR, while the TCRdb copy is restricted to in-frame clones and leaves out a portion. The sample shows over 150,000 clones, roughly 90% of them seen only once. V lost 6 bases to trimming and J lost 8 bases, with 13 bases between them. This CDR3 has 12 residues. CDR1 and CDR2 from the germline V gene are SQVTM and ANQGSEA. The sample holds one count of this clone. Its antigen is unidentified. The material sequenced was peripheral blood, taken on day 0 of AZD1222 vaccination. This TCR was recovered from an adult in good health. This sequence joins TRBV29-1 and TRBJ2-2, with a weak D call TRBD1 (6 bases). The CDR3 is CSVTPGTGELFF. The CDR3 nucleotides are TGCAGCGTCACGCCGGGGACAGGGGAGCTGTTTTTT.